Each of the 21 T cell receptor beta chains below was sequenced from the same sample in a study of CD4 T cells in relation to SARS-CoV-2 and coronaviruses. Only in-frame clones appear in the TCRdb table, and some are missing; sequencing was by immunoSEQ multiplex PCR. The table shows over 25,000 clones, with 60% to 85% occurring only once. CD4+ T cells from unexposed donors were obtained before the COVID-19 pandemic (2011-2018). Isolation of CD4+ T cells took place after about eleven days in culture. Their antigens are not known. The material sequenced was CD4+ T cells from PBMCs, cultured in vitro. The receptors were sampled from a human donor in good health.

This chain links TRBV10-2 with TRBJ2-7; TRBD1 is a possible D gene (6 bases). The CDR3 has 14 residues. V lost 6 bases and J 3 bases, leaving 15 bases between the germline ends. From germline, CDR1 is WSHSY and CDR2 SAAADI. The CDR3 nucleotides read TGCGCCAGCAGGGAAACAGGGTCTCGCTACGAGCAGTACTTC. Amino acids: CASRETGSRYEQYF.

The chain has TRBV18 and TRBJ2-2; 7 positions match TRBD2. This CDR3 is 13 amino acids long. V lost 0 bases, J lost 13 bases, and 5 bases stayed unmatched. Germline V gives CDR1 KGHSH, CDR2 LQKENI. The DNA of the CDR3 is TGTGCCAGCTCACCACCTTTTCAGCGGGGGCTGTTTTTT. Its protein is CASSPPFQRGLFF.

This clone was detected a few times. V is TRBV5-6 and J is TRBJ2-2, with 8 bases identical to TRBD2. This CDR3 region has 18 residues. The ends lost 1 base at V and 4 bases at J; junction bases unmatched: 12. Germline lookup yields CDR1 SGHDT and CDR2 YYEEEE. As DNA, the CDR3 is TGTGCCAGCAGCTTGAGGGTCGACGCGGGAGGCGCCACCGGGGAGCTGTTTTTT. The encoded protein is CASSLRVDAGGATGELFF.

V usage is TRBV12-3 or TRBV12-4 and J usage is TRBJ2-7; D is ambiguous. The CDR3 consists of 12 residues. V dropped 2 bases and J dropped 3 bases, with 5 bases sitting between them. CDR3 amino acids: CASSLYGYEQYF. The CDR3 bases are TGTGCCAGCAGTTTATACGGCTACGAGCAGTACTTC.

The genes are TRBV9 and TRBJ2-2, with TRBD1 matching 9 bases. Germline V gene data show CDR1 as SGDLS and CDR2 as YYNGEE. V lost 1 base, J lost 5 bases, and 3 bases stayed unmatched. There are 15 residues in the CDR3. The CDR3 loop is CASSVNGQGTGELFF. In DNA form, the CDR3 reads TGTGCCAGCAGCGTAAACGGACAGGGGACCGGGGAGCTGTTTTTT.

The J gene is TRBJ1-1, the V gene TRBV4-1; D gene unclear. The germline CDR1 and CDR2 sequences are MGHRA and YSYEKL. This CDR3 is built from 15 residues. The V gene lost 1 base and the J gene lost 0 bases, with 9 bases spanning the gap. The chain's CDR3 is CASSQVPVMNTEAFF. The CDR3 DNA follows: TGCGCCAGCAGCCAAGTCCCAGTAATGAACACTGAAGCTTTCTTT.

Only a few counts were recorded for this clone. The chain uses TRBV24-1 and TRBJ2-2; unclear D gene. CDR1 and CDR2 (germline): KGHDR, SFDVKD. The CDR3 spans 13 residues. V was shortened by 7 bases and J by 4 bases, with 9 bases between the two germline ends. The CDR3 DNA reads as TGTGCCACCAGGGCCACTGGCACCGGGGAGCTGTTTTTT. It specifies CATRATGTGELFF.

V and J are TRBV7-8 and TRBJ2-3; 10 nucleotides align to TRBD2. The CDR3 totals 15 residues. The germline V gene encodes CDR1 SGHVS and CDR2 FQNEAQ. After removal of 3 bases from V and 3 bases from J, the junction contained 3 bases not matched to a gene. The CDR3 reads CASSFTSGETDTQYF. For the CDR3, the DNA is TGTGCCAGCAGCTTCACTAGCGGGGAGACAGATACGCAGTATTTT.

A word on this clone: Mismatch with germline at one junction end may stem from a read error. The genes are TRBV2 and TRBJ2-7; D call uncertain. Germline V gene sequence: CDR1 SNHLY, CDR2 FYNNEI. The CDR3 is 10 residues long. The CDR3 here is CASSEYSPTF. The CDR3 DNA follows: TGTGCCAGCAGTGAATATTCCCCGACCTTC.

J is TRBJ2-7 and V is TRBV7-9; D gene uncertain. The CDR3 spans 15 residues. Germline assignment: CDR1 SEHNR and CDR2 FQNEAQ (reference sequence). The ends were cut back, 6 bases at V and 5 bases at J, with 20 bases in the middle. The CDR3 reads CASSPLNAVPDEQYF. The CDR3 bases are TGTGCCAGCAGTCCTTTGAACGCCGTTCCCGACGAGCAGTACTTC.

The gene calls are TRBV11-2 and TRBJ2-3; D unclear. With 5 bases removed from V and 3 bases from J, the gap between germline ends came to 18 bases. The germline V gene encodes CDR1 SGHAT and CDR2 FQNNGV. The CDR3 is 16 amino acids. The CDR3 DNA reads TGTGCCAGCAGCCGACTCGGGTCAGCGAGAACAGATACGCAGTATTTT. Translating gives CASSRLGSARTDTQYF.

The chain has TRBV5-6 and TRBJ2-7, with D maybe TRBD2 (5 bases). Trimming cost V 4 bases and J 9 bases, with 11 bases left between them. The length of the CDR3 is 11 residues. In germline, CDR1 is SGHDT, CDR2 YYEEEE. Written as DNA, the CDR3 is TGTGCCAGCAGCGGAGGAGGAGGGCAGTACTTC. Translated: CASSGGGGQYF.

The V call is TRBV6-2 or TRBV6-3, the J call TRBJ1-6; 11 bases are a match to TRBD1. CDR1 MNHEY and CDR2 SVGEGT come from the germline V gene. The CDR3 spans 17 residues. Trimming cost V 5 bases and J 9 bases; bases outside gene matches: 12. CDR3 coding DNA: TGTGCCAGCAGTCCCCCGGGACAGGGGGTAAGGGGTTCACCCCTCCACTTT. Its protein product is CASSPPGQGVRGSPLHF.

The chain joins TRBV7-9 to TRBJ1-1; D perhaps matches TRBD1 (6 bases). The CDR3 length is 15 residues. Deletions cut 2 bases from V and 4 bases from J, with 14 bases between. Germline CDR1 reads SEHNR; CDR2 reads FQNEAQ (reference sequence). This CDR3 is CASSLSQGLGTEAFF. The CDR3 DNA sequence: TGTGCCAGCAGCTTATCCCAGGGGCTGGGCACTGAAGCTTTCTTT.

The gene calls are TRBV7-9 and TRBJ2-1; 9 bases are shared with TRBD2. This CDR3 comprises 14 residues. The V gene end was trimmed by 5 bases and the J gene end by 7 bases; junction bases not matched to a gene: 6. Germline V gene lookup returns CDR1 SEHNR and CDR2 FQNEAQ (reference sequence). The CDR3, as DNA: TGTGCCAGCAGCGAGGGACTAGCAGGGAATGAGCAGTTCTTC. Its translation: CASSEGLAGNEQFF.

The rearrangement links TRBV7-3 to TRBJ2-2, with unresolved D. Per the germline V gene, CDR1 is SGHTA and CDR2 is FQGTGA. There are 13 residues in the CDR3. V lost 3 bases and J 4 bases, leaving 6 bases between the germline ends. In DNA form, the CDR3 reads TGTGCCAGCAGCTTGGCCCTCACCGGGGAGCTGTTTTTT. It yields the protein CASSLALTGELFF.

The V call is TRBV6-2 or TRBV6-3, the J call TRBJ1-2, with 7 positions matching TRBD1. CDR1 and CDR2 (germline): MNHEY, SVGEGT. V lost 2 bases to trimming and J lost 8 bases; unmatched junction nucleotides: 8. The CDR3 length is 14 residues. The CDR3, as DNA: TGTGCCAGCAGTTACCCCGACAGGGACGGCGGCTACACCTTC. It specifies CASSYPDRDGGYTF.

V usage is TRBV30 and J usage is TRBJ1-5; the match to TRBD1 covers 10 bases. This CDR3 is built from 12 residues. V dropped 7 bases and J dropped 4; count of bases not matched to a gene: 1. The germline V gene encodes CDR1 GTSNPN and CDR2 SVGIG (reference sequence). In DNA, the CDR3 is TGTGCCTTGGACAGGGGGAATCAGCCCCAGCATTTT. Residues: CALDRGNQPQHF.

This clone was detected only a few times. The genes are TRBV7-8 and TRBJ1-6; 9 bases map to TRBD1. Germline lookup yields CDR1 SGHVS and CDR2 FQNEAQ. This CDR3 region has 16 residues. V lost 5 bases, J lost 7 bases, and 9 bases stayed unmatched. This chain's CDR3 is CASSPEQGARNSPLHF. The CDR3 bases are TGTGCCAGCAGCCCGGAACAGGGGGCACGGAATTCACCCCTCCACTTT.

J is TRBJ2-2 and V is TRBV7-9; TRBD2 matches 7 bases. This CDR3 has 15 amino acids. V shed 10 bases and J 3 bases; nucleotides not matched to a gene: 11. Germline V lookup: CDR1 SEHNR, CDR2 FQNEAQ (reference sequence). The CDR3 region is CATPAGSSYTGELFF. CDR3 in DNA: TGTGCCACCCCAGCGGGATCCTCCTACACCGGGGAGCTGTTTTTT.

CDR3: CAWSGGAQGYTF. The CDR3, as DNA: TGTGCCTGGAGTGGGGGGGCGCAAGGCTACACCTTC. The V gene is TRBV30, the J gene TRBJ1-2, with D possibly matching TRBD1 (6 bases). Trimming cost V 1 base and J 8 bases, with 11 bases left between them. The CDR3 has 12 residues. The germline gives CDR1 GTSNPN, CDR2 SVGIG (reference sequence).